These 32 T cell receptor beta chains were all obtained from the same sample, sequenced in a study of identical twins (dated by TCRdb to the mid-2010s). The library was built by means of 5' RACE. TCRdb names Illumina HiSeq 2000 as the instrument used. In TCRdb, the public reads were trimmed at Q25 with fastp and aligned with MiXCR, with productive beta chains retained. One record per CDR3 amino acid sequence lists the most common genes and DNA. The sample includes roughly 750,000 distinct CDR3 sequences, with approximately 22% observed a single time. 4% to 4.5% of the sample is held by the ten biggest clonotypes. These records were also assigned to another study, of T cells expressing NK-cell markers.

Sequencing was done on a sample of PBMCs. These receptors were obtained from a woman in her late teens or twenties in good health.

V and J are TRBV12-3 or TRBV12-4 and TRBJ2-3, with 7 bases identical to TRBD2. J lost 6 bases, V lost 4 bases, and 13 bases had no gene match. The CDR3 is made up of 16 amino acids. CDR3 region: CASSSGASGPRDTQYF. Written as DNA, the CDR3 is TGTGCCAGCAGTTCCGGGGCTAGCGGACCCCGGGATACGCAGTATTTT.

This clonotype was counted only a few times. The V call is TRBV5-6, the J call TRBJ2-3; possibly TRBD1 or TRBD2 for D (6 bases each). Germline values: CDR1 SGHDT, CDR2 YYEEEE. The CDR3 has 18 amino acids. With 0 bases removed from V and 0 bases from J, the gap between germline ends came to 17 bases. Written as DNA, the CDR3 is TGTGCCAGCAGCTTGGTAGGAGGCGGGACAACTAGCACAGATACGCAGTATTTT. Protein product: CASSLVGGGTTSTDTQYF. The full variable domain, in which reference TRBV5-6 and TRBJ2-3 provide the parts outside the CDR3, is DAGVTQSPTHLIKTRGQQVTLRCSPKSGHDTVSWYQQALGQGPQFIFQYYEEEERQRGNFPDRFSGHQFPNYSSELNVNALLLGDSALYLCASSLVGGGTTSTDTQYFGPGTRLTVL.

The V gene is TRBV6-1, the J gene TRBJ2-6, with D possibly TRBD1 on 6 matching bases. The CDR3 sequence is 16 residues long. V lost 5 bases and J lost 2, with 13 bases in between. From germline, CDR1 is MNHNS and CDR2 SASEGT. CDR3: CASSSVDRPGANVLTF. The CDR3 nucleotides read TGTGCCAGCAGTAGTGTCGACAGGCCTGGGGCCAACGTCCTGACTTTC.

The chain uses TRBV10-3 and TRBJ2-7, with a tentative D call TRBD1 (6 bases). With 4 bases removed from V and 3 bases from J, the gap between germline ends came to 10 bases. Germline assignment: CDR1 ENHRY and CDR2 SYGVKD. The CDR3 is 13 residues long. The CDR3 region is CAISATGLYEQYF. The CDR3 DNA reads TGTGCCATCAGTGCAACAGGGCTCTACGAGCAGTACTTC.

The J gene is TRBJ2-7, the V gene TRBV10-3; tentatively, D is TRBD1 (7 bases). From germline, CDR1 is ENHRY and CDR2 SYGVKD. CDR3 length equals 15 residues. Trimming left V 10 bases short and J 2 bases short, with 21 bases between. This CDR3 reads CATRGVQDRAYEQYF. CDR3 sequence (DNA): TGTGCCACCAGGGGGGTTCAGGACAGAGCCTACGAGCAGTACTTC.

This clonotype was recorded a few times. This chain links TRBV9 with TRBJ2-1, with D perhaps TRBD1 or TRBD2 (6 bases each). This CDR3 has 15 residues. The germline V gene has CDR1 SGDLS and CDR2 YYNGEE. Between the trimmed V and J ends, which lost 0 bases and 4 bases, there was a span of 11 bases. In nucleotides, the CDR3 is TGTGCCAGCAGCGTAGGAAGGGGGGCGTACAATGAGCAGTTCTTC. Protein: CASSVGRGAYNEQFF.

The chain has TRBV20-1 and TRBJ2-4; no reliable D call. Trimming pared 5 bases from V and 7 bases from J, leaving 6 bases between. Per the germline V gene, CDR1 is DFQATT and CDR2 is SNEGSKA (reference sequence). The CDR3 loop spans 10 amino acids. This CDR3 is CSASRNIQYF. Here the CDR3 DNA reads TGCAGTGCTTCCCGTAACATTCAGTACTTC.

In regard to this clonotype: Relative to the germline gene, one junction end is altered; a read error may explain this. The chain combines TRBV7-9 with TRBJ1-1; the D gene is possibly TRBD1 (6 bases). Germline CDR1 and CDR2: SEHNR and FQNEAQ (reference sequence). This CDR3 has 10 residues. CDR3 loop: CASSSWTAGF. CDR3 DNA sequence: TGTGCCAGCAGCTCATGGACAGCGGGCTTT. The full variable domain, in which reference TRBV7-9 and TRBJ1-1 provide the parts outside the CDR3, is DTGVSQNPRHKITKRGQNVTFRCDPISEHNRLYWYRQTLGQGPEFLTYFQNEAQLEKSRLLSDRFSAERPKGSFSTLEIQRTEQGDSAMYLCASSSWTAGFGQGTRLTVV.

This clonotype was seen more than once but under ten times. The V gene is TRBV10-3, the J gene TRBJ2-5, with TRBD1 as a possible D gene (5 bases). Trimming took off 0 bases at V and 2 bases at J, with 10 bases between the two ends. The CDR3 extends over 15 amino acids. CDR1 and CDR2 from the germline V gene are ENHRY and SYGVKD. CDR3 in amino acids: CAISESGRAQETQYF. CDR3 coding DNA: TGTGCCATCAGTGAGTCGGGCAGGGCGCAAGAGACCCAGTACTTC.

The rearrangement links TRBV5-1 to TRBJ2-2; tentatively, D is TRBD1 (5 bases). Germline CDR1 SGHRS, CDR2 YFSETQ. Trimming removed 0 bases from V and 5 bases from J, with 11 bases in between. The CDR3 spans 15 residues. The CDR3 bases are TGCGCCAGCAGCTTGGCACAGGAGAGAACCGGGGAGCTGTTTTTT. Protein: CASSLAQERTGELFF.

The chain combines TRBV6-6 with TRBJ2-2; D is unresolved. The CDR3 has 13 amino acids. CDR1 and CDR2 from the germline V gene are MNHNY and SVGAGI (reference sequence). V was cut by 3 bases and J by 3 bases, with 5 bases left in between. CDR3 sequence reads: CASSYQHTGELFF. CDR3 coding DNA: TGTGCCAGCAGTTATCAGCACACCGGGGAGCTGTTTTTT.

This clonotype has only a few counts. This chain connects TRBV20-1 to TRBJ2-1, with TRBD2 identical over 9 bases. With 0 bases clipped from V and 8 bases from J, the junction kept 11 bases outside the gene matches. This CDR3 is 16 amino acids long. Germline V gives CDR1 DFQATT, CDR2 SNEGSKA (reference sequence). CDR3 coding DNA: TGCAGTGCTAGAGATCGGCTAGCGGGAAGAGTCGATGAGCAGTTCTTC. Its translation is CSARDRLAGRVDEQFF.

This clonotype was detected only a few times. The genes are TRBV10-3 and TRBJ2-7; 10 bases are a match to TRBD2. Losses at the gene ends were 7 bases for V and 7 bases for J; bases not matched to a gene: 10. Germline CDR1 and CDR2: ENHRY and SYGVKD. The CDR3 length is 14 residues. In nucleotides, the CDR3 is TGTGCCATCACGTCCACTAGCGGGATTAGTGAGCAGTACTTC. This translates into CAITSTSGISEQYF.

This chain links TRBV11-2 with TRBJ2-3, with D perhaps matching TRBD1 (8 bases). Germline V lookup: CDR1 SGHAT, CDR2 FQNNGV. The CDR3 runs 17 residues. The V end lost 4 bases, the J end lost 6 bases, and 23 bases lay between the germline ends. The CDR3 DNA is TGTGCCAGCAGCTCAGGGGGCGCGGGGGCCAATGGGGATACGCAGTATTTT. Amino acids: CASSSGGAGANGDTQYF.

The V gene is TRBV5-1, the J gene TRBJ2-6, with D uncertain. The V end was cut by 5 bases, the J end by 0 bases, with 15 bases between. Germline V gene lookup returns CDR1 SGHRS and CDR2 YFSETQ. CDR3 length: 17 amino acids. The CDR3, as DNA: TGCGCCAGCAGAGGAAGAAAGACTGCCTCTGGGGCCAACGTCCTGACTTTC. Its protein product is CASRGRKTASGANVLTF. Looking up the rest from reference TRBV5-1 and TRBJ2-6 gives the full variable domain: KAGVTQTPRYLIKTRGQQVTLSCSPISGHRSVSWYQQTPGQGLQFLFEYFSETQRNKGNFPGRFSGRQFSNSRSEMNVSTLELGDSALYLCASRGRKTASGANVLTFGAGSRLTVL.

The CDR3 region is CASSPPARTGSYEQYF. CDR3 in DNA: TGTGCCAGCAGCCCGCCGGCCCGGACAGGGTCCTACGAGCAGTACTTC. The rearrangement uses TRBV27 and TRBJ2-7; 8 positions agree with TRBD1. Unmatched junction bases numbered 11, after V lost 6 bases and J lost 1 base. This CDR3 has 16 residues. Germline V gene lookup returns CDR1 MNHEY and CDR2 SMNVEV (reference sequence).

This clonotype was seen a handful of times. The chain links TRBV7-9 to TRBJ1-2; D gene ambiguous. Trimming left V 1 base short and J 0 bases short, with 9 bases between. This CDR3 is built from 15 residues. Germline V lookup: CDR1 SEHNR, CDR2 FQNEAQ (reference sequence). In nucleotides, the CDR3 is TGTGCCAGCAGCTTAGGGCCAGGAGCTAACTATGGCTACACCTTC. Its protein product is CASSLGPGANYGYTF.

Regarding this clonotype: The CDR3 does not close with the conserved phenylalanine or tryptophan, likely indicating a read error. The chain combines TRBV12-3 or TRBV12-4 with TRBJ2-7; TRBD2 matches 7 bases. The junction had 4 bases not matched to a gene; V was cut back by 8 bases and J by 3 bases. CDR3 length: 12 amino acids. In DNA form, the CDR3 reads TGTGCCAGCGGCGGGAGTATCTACGAGCAGTACTAC. Its protein is CASGGSIYEQYY.

This clonotype has a count of ten or more. The rearrangement links TRBV29-1 to TRBJ2-1, with 9 bases that match TRBD2. Losses at the gene ends were 4 bases for V and 10 bases for J; bases not matched to a gene: 5. The germline gives CDR1 SQVTM, CDR2 ANQGSEA. This CDR3 has 12 amino acids. Here the CDR3 reads CSVVGGRGEQFF. The DNA of the CDR3 is TGCAGCGTTGTAGGCGGGAGGGGGGAGCAGTTCTTC.

V and J are TRBV10-1 and TRBJ2-1, with 7 bases identical to TRBD2. The ends lost 0 bases at V and 7 bases at J; junction bases unmatched: 15. The length of the CDR3 is 18 residues. CDR1 is WNHNN and CDR2 is SYGVQD in the germline V gene (reference sequence). CDR3 protein: CASSESIFLGGGMNEQFF. CDR3 DNA: TGCGCCAGCAGTGAGTCGATTTTCCTCGGCGGGGGAATGAATGAGCAGTTCTTC.

The genes are TRBV10-3 and TRBJ2-5; maybe TRBD2 (5 bases). Trimming stripped 8 bases from V and 5 bases from J, with 21 bases between. The V gene's germline CDR1 is ENHRY and CDR2 SYGVKD. There are 15 residues in the CDR3. The CDR3 nucleotides read TGTGCCATCGCTCGTGAGCACCCTACTAGGGAGACCCAGTACTTC. Protein product: CAIAREHPTRETQYF.

The chain carries TRBV12-3 or TRBV12-4 and TRBJ1-2; D gene unclear. The CDR3 extends over 13 amino acids. Deletions cut 3 bases from V and 7 bases from J, with 12 bases between. The CDR3 DNA reads as TGTGCCAGCAGTTTCCGGGAGGGCGGTGGCTACACCTTC. Protein sequence: CASSFREGGGYTF.

This clonotype came up a few times. The rearrangement joins TRBV7-2 to TRBJ1-5; no reliable D call. The V gene's germline CDR1 is SGHTA and CDR2 FQGNSA. Trimming removed 1 base from V and 2 bases from J, with 12 bases in between. The CDR3 consists of 16 residues. Written as DNA, the CDR3 is TGTGCCAGCAGCTTAGGCGCCCTTGGTGGCAATCAGCCCCAGCATTTT. Its translation is CASSLGALGGNQPQHF.

This clonotype occurred a few times. J is TRBJ2-5 and V is TRBV12-3 or TRBV12-4; 10 bases align to TRBD2. CDR3 length: 15 amino acids. With V trimmed by 5 bases and J by 3 bases, 6 bases remained unmatched. CDR3 DNA sequence: TGTGCCAGCAGTGATCCGGGACTAGCGAAAGAGACCCAGTACTTC. This codes for CASSDPGLAKETQYF.

The chain employs TRBV4-1 and TRBJ1-2; weak D call: TRBD1 (6 bases). V shed 2 bases and J shed 3 bases, with 13 bases lying between them. Germline V gene lookup returns CDR1 MGHRA and CDR2 YSYEKL. CDR3 size: 15 residues. The CDR3 bases are TGCGCCAGCAGCCAACGAGCGGGGGCCTACTATGGCTACACCTTC. It yields the protein CASSQRAGAYYGYTF.

This chain connects TRBV7-9 to TRBJ2-5; D may correspond to TRBD1 or TRBD2 (5 bases each). The CDR3 runs 12 residues. Germline assignment: CDR1 SEHNR and CDR2 FQNEAQ (reference sequence). Trimming took off 6 bases at V and 5 bases at J, with 10 bases between the two ends. The CDR3 loop reads CASRGWGETQYF. The CDR3 DNA reads TGTGCCAGCAGGGGGTGGGGGGAGACCCAGTACTTC.

This clonotype was found once. The chain employs TRBV5-1 and TRBJ2-5; TRBD1 matches at 11 bases. The germline gives CDR1 SGHRS, CDR2 YFSETQ. V lost 5 bases, J lost 1 base, and 4 bases stayed unmatched. The CDR3 has 15 residues. Here the CDR3 DNA reads TGCGCCAGCAGTCCGGGACAGGGGGTCCAAGAGACCCAGTACTTC. This gives the protein CASSPGQGVQETQYF. Full variable domain (remainder filled in from reference TRBV5-1 and TRBJ2-5): KAGVTQTPRYLIKTRGQQVTLSCSPISGHRSVSWYQQTPGQGLQFLFEYFSETQRNKGNFPGRFSGRQFSNSRSEMNVSTLELGDSALYLCASSPGQGVQETQYFGPGTRLLVL.

The chain is built from TRBV20-1 and TRBJ2-1; 9 bases are shared with TRBD2. The CDR3 sequence is 14 residues long. The germline V gene has CDR1 DFQATT and CDR2 SNEGSKA (reference sequence). The CDR3 nucleotides are TGCAATGCGAAACCAGCGGGAGGTAGCCATGAGCAGTTCTTC. It yields the protein CNAKPAGGSHEQFF.

The rearrangement joins TRBV5-1 to TRBJ2-3; 8 positions agree with TRBD2. V shed 3 bases, J shed 1 base, and the junction held 7 bases outside the gene matches. CDR3 length: 16 residues. The germline gives CDR1 SGHRS, CDR2 YFSETQ. The CDR3 is CASSWALAGRTDTQYF. CDR3 coding DNA: TGCGCCAGCAGCTGGGCCTTAGCGGGGCGCACAGATACGCAGTATTTT.

The chain joins TRBV3-1 to TRBJ2-1, with a possible D match to TRBD2 (7 bases). The CDR3 is 15 amino acids. Trimming took off 8 bases at V and 0 bases at J, with 14 bases between the two ends. Germline loops: CDR1 LGHDT, CDR2 YNNKEL (reference sequence). The CDR3 loop reads CASGRDISSYNEQFF. The CDR3 DNA sequence: TGTGCCAGCGGGAGGGACATCAGCTCCTACAATGAGCAGTTCTTC.

The chain joins TRBV11-1 to TRBJ1-2; TRBD1 might be the D (5 bases). Germline-derived CDR1 and CDR2 are SGHAT and FQDESV (reference sequence). The CDR3 runs 13 residues. V lost 4 bases, J lost 8 bases, and 14 bases lay in between. CDR3 nucleotides: TGTGCCAGCAGCTACACCCGCAGGGACGGCTACACCTTC. The encoded protein is CASSYTRRDGYTF.

This clonotype was observed a handful of times. V and J are TRBV7-3 and TRBJ2-1; D remains unclear. CDR1 is SGHTA and CDR2 is FQGTGA in the germline V gene. Trimming stripped 5 bases from V and 4 bases from J, with 15 bases between. This CDR3 is built from 15 residues. CDR3 region: CASSLLFDTYNEQFF. CDR3 DNA sequence: TGTGCCAGCAGCCTCTTATTCGACACATACAATGAGCAGTTCTTC.